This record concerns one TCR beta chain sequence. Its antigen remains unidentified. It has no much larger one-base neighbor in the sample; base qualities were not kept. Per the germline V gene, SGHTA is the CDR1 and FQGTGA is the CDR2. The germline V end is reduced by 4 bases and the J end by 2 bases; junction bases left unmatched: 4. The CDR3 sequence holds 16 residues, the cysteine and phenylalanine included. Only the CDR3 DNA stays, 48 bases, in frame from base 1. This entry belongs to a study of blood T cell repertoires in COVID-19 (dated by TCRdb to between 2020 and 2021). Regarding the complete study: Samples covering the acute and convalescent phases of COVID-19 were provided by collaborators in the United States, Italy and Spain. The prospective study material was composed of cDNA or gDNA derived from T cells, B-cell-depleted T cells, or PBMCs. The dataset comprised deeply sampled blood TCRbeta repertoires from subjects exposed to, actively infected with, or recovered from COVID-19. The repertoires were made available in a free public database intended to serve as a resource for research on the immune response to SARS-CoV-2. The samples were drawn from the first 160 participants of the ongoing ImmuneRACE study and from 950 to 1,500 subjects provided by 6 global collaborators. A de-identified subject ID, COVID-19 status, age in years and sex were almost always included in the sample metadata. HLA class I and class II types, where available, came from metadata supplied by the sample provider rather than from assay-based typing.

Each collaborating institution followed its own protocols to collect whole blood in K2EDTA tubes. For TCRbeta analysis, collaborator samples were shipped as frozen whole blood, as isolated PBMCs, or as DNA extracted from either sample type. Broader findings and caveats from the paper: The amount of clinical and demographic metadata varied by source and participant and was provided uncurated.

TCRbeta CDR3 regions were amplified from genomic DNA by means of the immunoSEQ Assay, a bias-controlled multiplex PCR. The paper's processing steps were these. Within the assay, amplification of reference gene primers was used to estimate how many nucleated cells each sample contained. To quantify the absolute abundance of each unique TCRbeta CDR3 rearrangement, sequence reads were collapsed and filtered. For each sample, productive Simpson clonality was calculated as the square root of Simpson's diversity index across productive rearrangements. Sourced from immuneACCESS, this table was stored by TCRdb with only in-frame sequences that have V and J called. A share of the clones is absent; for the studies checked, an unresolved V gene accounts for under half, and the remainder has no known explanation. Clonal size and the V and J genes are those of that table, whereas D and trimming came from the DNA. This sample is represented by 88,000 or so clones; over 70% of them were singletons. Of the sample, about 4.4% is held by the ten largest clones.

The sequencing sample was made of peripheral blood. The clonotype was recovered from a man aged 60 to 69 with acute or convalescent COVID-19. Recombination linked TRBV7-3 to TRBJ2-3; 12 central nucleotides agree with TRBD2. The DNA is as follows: TGTGCCAGCAGCTCGACTAGCGGGGGTCTCACAGATACGCAGTATTTT. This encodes CASSSTSGGLTDTQYF.